The 22 T cell receptor beta chains below all came from one sample that was sequenced in a study of spatial heterogeneity in lung cancer. The time point here: blood at routine non-recurrence follow-up after resection. Material for sequencing was whole RNA from tumor, nontumor lung or frozen PBMC, left unsorted. TCRdb passed the 5' RACE reads through MiXCR, listing each CDR3 protein once. This table holds about 52,000 distinct CDR3 sequences, around 7% found once. Sequencing used PBMCs, obtained at follow-up. These receptors came from a female donor with early-stage non-small cell lung cancer.

This clonotype appeared many times. The J gene is TRBJ1-2, the V gene TRBV29-1; D is ambiguous. The CDR3 covers 13 residues. The germline V and J ends were trimmed by 0 bases and 5 bases, with 10 bases remaining between them. Germline values: CDR1 SQVTM, CDR2 ANQGSEA. The CDR3 sequence: CSVEDSLGYGYTF. The DNA for the CDR3 is TGCAGCGTTGAAGACAGCCTCGGGTATGGCTACACCTTC.

This clonotype was seen only a few times. The chain uses TRBV9 and TRBJ2-4; a weak D match, TRBD1 (6 bases). The CDR3 contains 15 residues. V shed 5 bases and J shed 6 bases, with 18 bases lying between them. Per germline, CDR1 SGDLS and CDR2 YYNGEE. The CDR3 coding sequence is TGTGCCAGCAGTGATTCTGGTGGGGGCGCAAACATTCAGTACTTC. Translation gives CASSDSGGGANIQYF.

This clonotype was counted a few times. J is TRBJ2-3 and V is TRBV19; no clear D. The germline CDR1 and CDR2 sequences are LNHDA and SQIVND (reference sequence). This CDR3 has 13 amino acids. Trimming cost V 6 bases and J 8 bases, with 15 bases left between them. The CDR3 coding sequence is TGTGCCAGTAGCGGCCGATCAACGGGTACGCAGTATTTT. This codes for CASSGRSTGTQYF.

The rearrangement joins TRBV5-6 to TRBJ2-1; 7 nucleotides agree with TRBD1. The germline V gene has CDR1 SGHDT and CDR2 YYEEEE. This CDR3 spans 15 amino acids. The J segment lost 2 bases and the V segment lost 4 bases, leaving 6 bases of the junction unmatched. The CDR3 coding sequence is TGTGCCAGCAGCCGTCGGACAGGTGCCTACAATGAGCAGTTCTTC. It codes for CASSRRTGAYNEQFF.

Many counts were recorded for this clonotype. This rearrangement joins TRBV7-2 to TRBJ2-1; TRBD2 aligns across 8 bases. This CDR3 contains 15 residues. CDR1 and CDR2 (germline): SGHTA, FQGNSA. V lost 3 bases and J lost 2; bases outside the gene matches: 3. The CDR3 protein is CASSFTSGPYNEQFF. The CDR3 DNA is TGTGCCAGCAGCTTCACTAGCGGTCCCTACAATGAGCAGTTCTTC.

In this sample, this clonotype turned up a few times. The CDR3 loop reads CASSQARGSSLNTEAFF. For the CDR3, the DNA is TGCGCCAGCAGCCAGGCCAGGGGGTCCTCCTTGAACACTGAAGCTTTCTTT. This chain uses TRBV4-3 with TRBJ1-1, with TRBD1 identical over 7 bases. V lost 3 bases and J lost 0; bases outside the gene matches: 10. CDR1 LGHNA and CDR2 YSLEER come from the germline V gene. There are 17 residues in the CDR3.

The chain has TRBV5-1 and TRBJ2-7; D is unresolved. V was pared by 0 bases and J by 4 bases, with 11 bases between. From germline, CDR1 is SGHRS and CDR2 YFSETQ. This CDR3 is built from 14 residues. CDR3 nucleotides: TGCGCCAGCAGCTTGGAAGTTACCTCTTACGAGCAGTACTTC. This codes for CASSLEVTSYEQYF.

This clonotype occurred many times. This rearrangement joins TRBV20-1 to TRBJ1-1; no clear D gene. The CDR3 is 12 amino acids. Germline V lookup: CDR1 DFQATT, CDR2 SNEGSKA (reference sequence). The V and J ends lost 1 base and 5 bases respectively, with 8 bases between them. The CDR3 bases are TGCAGTGCTAGAGGGGATAGTACTGAAGCTTTCTTT. Protein sequence: CSARGDSTEAFF.

This clonotype was detected ten times or more. CDR3 sequence reads: CASSDRPAGEQFF. The CDR3 coding sequence is TGCGCCAGCAGTGATCGGCCAGCAGGTGAGCAGTTCTTC. The chain links TRBV10-2 to TRBJ2-1; D ambiguous. The CDR3 runs 13 residues. Germline assignment: CDR1 WSHSY and CDR2 SAAADI. Trimming stripped 3 bases from V and 9 bases from J, with 12 bases between.

This clonotype was picked up many times. The CDR3 nucleotides read TGCAGTGCTAGAGAGGGCATGGCACAGCATAAACTAGCCAAAAACATTCAGTACTTC. It yields the protein CSAREGMAQHKLAKNIQYF. The chain has TRBV20-1 and TRBJ2-4, with D unresolved. V lost 0 bases and J lost 0, with 21 bases in between. The CDR3 runs to 19 residues. Germline-derived CDR1 and CDR2 are DFQATT and SNEGSKA (reference sequence).

This rearrangement joins TRBV11-2 to TRBJ1-2; D is perhaps TRBD1 (6 bases). The V end lost 2 bases, the J end lost 2 bases, and 12 bases lay between the germline ends. The germline CDR1 and CDR2 sequences are SGHAT and FQNNGV. The CDR3 sequence is 15 residues long. The CDR3 here is CASSLSRGENYGYTF. CDR3 DNA sequence: TGTGCCAGCAGCTTATCCAGGGGCGAAAACTATGGCTACACCTTC.

V gene TRBV12-3 or TRBV12-4 combines with J gene TRBJ2-7, with 8 nucleotides matching TRBD1. The CDR3 contains 15 residues. J was trimmed by 4 bases and V by 1 base; bases with no gene match: 6. The CDR3 nucleotides are TGTGCCAGCAGTTTAGTCCAGGGGGCCCGGTACGAGCAGTACTTC. Its translation is CASSLVQGARYEQYF.

Only a few counts were recorded for this clonotype. The gene calls are TRBV18 and TRBJ1-1, with 8 bases lining up with TRBD1. CDR1 and CDR2 from the germline V gene are KGHSH and LQKENI. The CDR3 length is 14 residues. After removal of 4 bases from V and 2 bases from J, the junction contained 3 bases not matched to a gene. CDR3 bases: TGTGCCAGCTCACGAGGACAGGGAAACACTGAAGCTTTCTTT. Amino acids: CASSRGQGNTEAFF.

This clonotype turned up a few times. The CDR3: CASSSRDSPSGSSYNEQFF. CDR3 coding DNA: TGTGCCAGCAGCTCCCGGGACAGCCCGTCAGGAAGCTCCTACAATGAGCAGTTCTTC. The genes are TRBV7-2 and TRBJ2-1, with TRBD1 matching 7 bases. Germline assignment: CDR1 SGHTA and CDR2 FQGNSA. CDR3 length equals 19 residues. The J segment lost 0 bases and the V segment lost 4 bases, leaving 15 bases of the junction unmatched.

This clonotype turned up a few times. The CDR3 is CASSPTSEKGLAQYF. CDR3 coding DNA: TGTGCCAGCAGTCCAACTAGCGAGAAGGGGTTGGCCCAGTACTTC. The chain carries TRBV6-2 or TRBV6-3 and TRBJ2-5; TRBD2 matches at 7 bases. Germline values: CDR1 MNHEY, CDR2 SVGEGT. V lost 5 bases and J lost 9; bases outside the gene matches: 15. There are 15 residues in the CDR3.

This clonotype has at least ten counts. The rearrangement joins TRBV15 to TRBJ2-5; no definite D call. This CDR3 is built from 13 residues. CDR1 and CDR2 from the germline V gene are LNHNV and YYDKDF (reference sequence). V dropped 0 bases and J dropped 2 bases, with 4 bases sitting between them. The CDR3 protein is CATSRDPQETQYF. The DNA for the CDR3 is TGTGCCACCAGCAGAGATCCACAAGAGACCCAGTACTTC.

There are many counts of this clonotype. The chain has TRBV4-1 and TRBJ1-6; no firm D call. The CDR3 is 16 residues long. Trimming removed 4 bases at V and 6 bases at J, with 16 bases between. CDR1 MGHRA and CDR2 YSYEKL come from the germline V gene. The CDR3 reads CASSPVPIELNSPLHF. DNA of the CDR3: TGCGCCAGCAGCCCAGTACCCATAGAACTTAATTCACCCCTCCACTTT.

The sample holds a few counts of this clonotype. The chain couples TRBV10-2 to TRBJ1-1; D unclear. CDR3 length equals 12 residues. The germline CDR1 and CDR2 sequences are WSHSY and SAAADI. Trimming pared 7 bases from V and 11 bases from J, leaving 17 bases between. The CDR3 loop reads CASTGLPPGAFF. CDR3 nucleotides: TGCGCCAGCACGGGGTTACCGCCGGGGGCTTTCTTT.

Ten or more counts support this clonotype. The rearrangement links TRBV6-2 or TRBV6-3 to TRBJ2-7, with D unresolved. The CDR3 spans 14 residues. The V end lost 6 bases, the J end lost 8 bases, and 20 bases lay between the germline ends. Germline CDR1 reads MNHEY; CDR2 reads SVGEGT. The CDR3 sequence is CASSSTLSLFKQYF. The CDR3 nucleotides read TGTGCCAGCAGCTCCACTTTGTCTCTATTCAAGCAGTACTTC.

This clonotype was seen a handful of times. The V gene is TRBV6-5, the J gene TRBJ1-5; no clear D gene. Germline CDR1 is MNHEY and CDR2 is SVGAGI. V was shortened by 4 bases and J by 0 bases, with 13 bases between the two germline ends. The CDR3 covers 16 residues. The CDR3 here is CASSSGSVYSNQPQHF. Written as DNA, the CDR3 is TGTGCCAGCAGTTCCGGATCGGTTTATAGCAATCAGCCCCAGCATTTT.

The chain combines TRBV5-1 with TRBJ2-1; maybe TRBD2 (6 bases). CDR3 length equals 13 residues. The V end lost 3 bases, the J end lost 9 bases, and 13 bases lay between the germline ends. The germline gives CDR1 SGHRS, CDR2 YFSETQ. The CDR3: CASSWGTAGEQFF. The CDR3 coding sequence is TGCGCCAGCAGCTGGGGGACTGCCGGTGAGCAGTTCTTC.

This chain joins TRBV5-1 and TRBJ1-6; TRBD1 matches 9 bases. This CDR3 spans 17 amino acids. Trimming cost V 2 bases and J 2 bases; bases outside gene matches: 5. The germline CDR1 and CDR2 sequences are SGHRS and YFSETQ. The CDR3 region is CASSLGTGTPYNSPLHF. The DNA for the CDR3 is TGCGCCAGCAGCTTAGGGACAGGGACCCCCTATAATTCACCCCTCCACTTT.